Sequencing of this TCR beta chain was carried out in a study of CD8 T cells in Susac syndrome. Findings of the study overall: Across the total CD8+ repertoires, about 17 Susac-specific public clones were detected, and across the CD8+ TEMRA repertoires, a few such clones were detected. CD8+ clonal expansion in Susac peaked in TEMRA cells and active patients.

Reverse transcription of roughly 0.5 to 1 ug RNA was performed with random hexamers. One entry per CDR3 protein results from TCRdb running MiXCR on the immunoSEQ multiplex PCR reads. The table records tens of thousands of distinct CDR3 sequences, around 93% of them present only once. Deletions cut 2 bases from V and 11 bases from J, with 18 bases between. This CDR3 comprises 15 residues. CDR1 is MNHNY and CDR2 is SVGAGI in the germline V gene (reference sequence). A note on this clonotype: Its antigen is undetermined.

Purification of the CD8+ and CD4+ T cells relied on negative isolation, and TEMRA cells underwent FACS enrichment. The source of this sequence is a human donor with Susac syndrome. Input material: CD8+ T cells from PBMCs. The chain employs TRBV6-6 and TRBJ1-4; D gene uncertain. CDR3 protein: CASSYNFFSDGKLFF. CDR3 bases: TGTGCCAGCAGTTACAATTTCTTCTCCGACGGGAAACTGTTTTTT.